This T cell receptor beta chain is drawn from a study of blood T cell repertoires in COVID-19. Background on the study: T cells, B-cell-depleted T cells, or PBMCs provided the cDNA or gDNA that served as material.

Repertoires were generated with immunoSEQ multiplex PCR, while TCRdb's copy carries only in-frame clones and drops some. Among some 330,000 clones listed, approximately 88% were seen once. The V gene's germline CDR1 is KGHSH and CDR2 LQKENI. The CDR3 totals 15 residues. V lost 6 bases to trimming and J lost 12 bases; unmatched junction nucleotides: 19. The chain recombines TRBV18 with TRBJ1-1; 7 bases fit TRBD1. The sequencing input was peripheral blood. This receptor was obtained from a woman in her fifties or sixties with active or convalescent COVID-19. This chain's CDR3 is CASSLTGETGFGTFF. Here the CDR3 DNA reads TGTGCCAGCTCTCTCACGGGGGAGACAGGGTTTGGAACTTTCTTT.